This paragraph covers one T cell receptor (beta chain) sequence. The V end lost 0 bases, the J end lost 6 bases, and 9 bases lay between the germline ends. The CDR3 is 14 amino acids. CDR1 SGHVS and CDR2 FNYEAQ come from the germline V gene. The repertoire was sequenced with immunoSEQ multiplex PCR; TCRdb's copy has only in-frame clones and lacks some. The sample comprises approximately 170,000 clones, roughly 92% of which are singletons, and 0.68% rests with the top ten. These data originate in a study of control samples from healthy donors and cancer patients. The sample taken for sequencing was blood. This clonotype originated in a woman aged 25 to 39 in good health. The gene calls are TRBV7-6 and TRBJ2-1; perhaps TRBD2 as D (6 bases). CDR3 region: CASSLARGGNEQFF. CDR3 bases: TGTGCCAGCAGCTTAGCGCGGGGAGGCAATGAGCAGTTCTTC.